This entry concerns a single T cell receptor (beta chain). Germline CDR1 is LGHNA and CDR2 is YSLEER. CDR3 length equals 15 residues. V was trimmed by 0 bases and J by 2 bases, leaving 8 bases between them. The protocol was immunoSEQ multiplex PCR, while the TCRdb copy is restricted to in-frame clones and leaves out a portion. The data show about 1,600 clones, about 90% seen once. This record belongs to a study of tumor T cells in aggressive B-cell lymphoma. The sequencing input was tumor tissue. This chain joins TRBV4-3 and TRBJ2-1; a possible D gene is TRBD2 (5 bases). This sequence originates from an adult with diffuse large B cell lymphoma. The CDR3 DNA sequence: TGCGCCAGCAGCCAAGATCCGACTACCTACAATGAGCAGTTCTTC. Protein product: CASSQDPTTYNEQFF.